These 20 T cell receptor beta chains originate from one sample sequenced in a study of T cell repertoires in cytomegalovirus infection (dated by TCRdb to between 2019 and 2020). Sequenced on an Illumina HiSeq 1500. TCRdb itself trimmed the public reads at Q25 with fastp, ran MiXCR and retained productive beta chains. Every CDR3 protein is listed once, alongside the most common genes and DNA of its rows. In all, the sample holds about 130,000 distinct CDR3 sequences, and 7.5% to 9% of those were seen once. The ten largest account for roughly a tenth of the sample. Source material: PBMCs. Every receptor here comes from a human donor in good health (CMV status not recorded). Some clones in this sample may be carry-over from other donors' samples.

This clonotype was recorded many times. The chain is built from TRBV12-3 or TRBV12-4 and TRBJ1-1; the match to TRBD1 covers 7 bases. This CDR3 region has 13 residues. Germline trimming cut 6 bases from V and 6 bases from J; bases unmatched to any gene: 7. CDR3: CASRTGETAEAFF. CDR3 DNA sequence: TGTGCCAGCAGAACAGGGGAGACCGCTGAAGCTTTCTTT.

This clonotype was observed at least ten times. This chain joins TRBV7-2 and TRBJ2-3; 10 nucleotides match TRBD2. There are 18 residues in the CDR3. Germline V gives CDR1 SGHTA, CDR2 FQGNSA. V dropped 5 bases and J dropped 5; count of bases not matched to a gene: 16. CDR3 loop: CASSLNPLAGTIGDTQYF. The CDR3 DNA is TGTGCCAGCAGCCTCAACCCACTAGCGGGGACAATTGGAGATACGCAGTATTTT. The full variable domain, its missing parts supplied by reference TRBV7-2 and TRBJ2-3, is GAGVSQSPSNKVTEKGKDVELRCDPISGHTALYWYRQSLGQGLEFLIYFQGNSAPDKSGLPSDRFSAERTGGSVSTLTIQRTQQEDSAVYLCASSLNPLAGTIGDTQYFGPGTRLTVL.

This clonotype was counted at least ten times. The chain couples TRBV5-5 to TRBJ2-1; no clear D gene. CDR3 length equals 15 residues. The germline gives CDR1 SGHKS, CDR2 YYEKEE (reference sequence). V dropped 0 bases and J dropped 0 bases, with 7 bases sitting between them. In DNA form, the CDR3 reads TGTGCCAGCAGCTTGGGCCAATACTCCTACAATGAGCAGTTCTTC. Its protein is CASSLGQYSYNEQFF.

This clonotype occurred a few times. J is TRBJ1-1 and V is TRBV20-1; D not resolved. With 2 bases removed from V and 5 bases from J, the gap between germline ends came to 12 bases. Germline CDR1 and CDR2: DFQATT and SNEGSKA (reference sequence). This CDR3 region has 13 residues. This CDR3 reads CSARPTTGTEAFF. DNA of the CDR3: TGCAGTGCTAGACCAACGACTGGGACTGAAGCTTTCTTT.

The table lists this clonotype with many counts. The genes are TRBV28 and TRBJ1-1; D might be TRBD1 (5 bases). The V end was cut by 5 bases, the J end by 8 bases, with 18 bases between. Looked up from germline, CDR1 is MDHEN and CDR2 is SYDVKM. The CDR3 is made up of 14 amino acids. The CDR3 region is CASSPRPGHREAFF. CDR3 coding DNA: TGTGCCAGCAGTCCCCGACCCGGACACCGAGAAGCTTTCTTT.

This clonotype was counted many times. The V and J genes are TRBV28 and TRBJ2-7; 9 bases line up with TRBD1. The CDR3 consists of 18 residues. V shed 1 base, J shed 3 bases, and the junction held 13 bases outside the gene matches. CDR1 MDHEN and CDR2 SYDVKM come from the germline V gene. CDR3 in DNA: TGTGCCAGCAGTTTATTGTGGGACAGGGCCAGACCCCTCTACGAGCAGTACTTC. This translates into CASSLLWDRARPLYEQYF.

This clonotype was recorded at least ten times. The chain recombines TRBV7-2 with TRBJ1-1; a weak D match, TRBD1 (5 bases). CDR3 length: 12 amino acids. The V and J ends lost 3 bases and 7 bases respectively, with 9 bases between them. The germline V gene encodes CDR1 SGHTA and CDR2 FQGNSA. Written as DNA, the CDR3 is TGTGCCAGCAGCTTTGGGAGGGGTGAAGCTTTCTTT. Amino acid sequence: CASSFGRGEAFF. Based on the CDR3 plus reference TRBV7-2 and TRBJ1-1, the full variable domain is GAGVSQSPSNKVTEKGKDVELRCDPISGHTALYWYRQSLGQGLEFLIYFQGNSAPDKSGLPSDRFSAERTGGSVSTLTIQRTQQEDSAVYLCASSFGRGEAFFGQGTRLTVV.

This clonotype was found many times. V gene TRBV28 combines with J gene TRBJ2-2, with 7 bases identical to TRBD1. Per the germline V gene, CDR1 is MDHEN and CDR2 is SYDVKM. V lost 3 bases, J lost 4 bases, and 5 bases stayed unmatched. The CDR3 extends over 15 amino acids. In nucleotides, the CDR3 is TGTGCCAGCAGTTTTCCGACAGGGCCCACCGGGGAGCTGTTTTTT. It yields the protein CASSFPTGPTGELFF.

This clonotype was recorded at least ten times. The CDR3 loop reads CASSPIRLETQYF. For the CDR3, the DNA is TGTGCCAGCAGCCCAATACGGTTGGAGACCCAGTACTTC. This sequence joins TRBV7-2 and TRBJ2-5; no reliable D call. The V end was cut by 5 bases, the J end by 5 bases, with 12 bases between. The CDR3 has 13 amino acids. The germline V gene encodes CDR1 SGHTA and CDR2 FQGNSA. Supplemented by reference TRBV7-2 and TRBJ2-5, the full variable domain reads GAGVSQSPSNKVTEKGKDVELRCDPISGHTALYWYRQSLGQGLEFLIYFQGNSAPDKSGLPSDRFSAERTGGSVSTLTIQRTQQEDSAVYLCASSPIRLETQYFGPGTRLLVL.

This clonotype has only a few counts. This chain links TRBV9 with TRBJ1-1; 10 bases agree with TRBD1. This CDR3 contains 16 residues. Losses at the gene ends were 0 bases for V and 3 bases for J; bases not matched to a gene: 5. CDR1 SGDLS and CDR2 YYNGEE come from the germline V gene. The CDR3 bases are TGTGCCAGCAGCGTAGGGACAGGGGGGTCTGACACTGAAGCTTTCTTT. It specifies CASSVGTGGSDTEAFF.

This clonotype came up a few times. This chain's CDR3 is CASSFSTGVGETQYF. CDR3 bases: TGTGCCAGCAGTTTCAGCACGGGGGTAGGGGAGACCCAGTACTTC. This chain uses TRBV6-5 with TRBJ2-5; D might be TRBD2 (6 bases). The length of the CDR3 is 15 residues. CDR1 and CDR2 (germline): MNHEY, SVGAGI. Trimming shortened V by 4 bases and J by 5 bases, and 17 bases separated the two germline ends.

The sample holds many counts of this clonotype. V gene TRBV29-1 combines with J gene TRBJ1-1; unclear D gene. The V and J ends lost 5 bases and 1 base respectively, with 5 bases between them. The CDR3 contains 11 residues. The V gene's germline CDR1 is SQVTM and CDR2 ANQGSEA. The CDR3 loop is CSVTANTEAFF. The CDR3 region has the DNA TGCAGCGTTACAGCGAACACTGAAGCTTTCTTT.

Note on this clonotype: Since a much larger clone is just one base distant, this may be a read error. V and J are TRBV12-3 or TRBV12-4 and TRBJ2-7, with D possibly TRBD2 on 6 matching bases. This CDR3 has 14 residues. Trimming removed 5 bases at V and 2 bases at J, with 13 bases between. The CDR3 DNA follows: TGTGCCAGCAGTCGACAAGCGGGCCCCTACGAGCAGTACTTC. This sequence encodes CASSRQAGPYEQYF.

As for this clonotype: One end of the junction varies from germline; a read error may be responsible. This chain joins TRBV29-1 and TRBJ1-3; D unresolved. CDR3 length: 13 residues. CDR1 is SQVTM and CDR2 is ANQGSEA in the germline V gene. DNA of the CDR3: TGCAGCGCTGAAACAGCCAATGGAAACACCATATATTTT. Amino acid sequence: CSAETANGNTIYF.

This rearrangement joins TRBV19 to TRBJ2-1; 7 bases are a match to TRBD2. Germline V gene lookup returns CDR1 LNHDA and CDR2 SQIVND (reference sequence). The CDR3 extends over 13 amino acids. V was clipped by 6 bases and J by 2 bases; unmatched bases: 1. The CDR3: CASRGRAYNEQFF. CDR3 DNA sequence: TGTGCCAGTAGAGGGAGGGCCTACAATGAGCAGTTCTTC.

The sample holds many counts of this clonotype. The CDR3 bases are TGTGCCAGCAGCCAGGGGCCGAGGGAGCAGTTCTTC. Translated: CASSQGPREQFF. The V gene is TRBV14, the J gene TRBJ2-1, with D perhaps matching TRBD1 (5 bases). Germline V gene lookup returns CDR1 SGHDN and CDR2 FVKESK. The CDR3 loop spans 12 amino acids. V was shortened by 3 bases and J by 10 bases, with 10 bases between the two germline ends.

The chain links TRBV20-1 to TRBJ1-5; 9 positions agree with TRBD1. This CDR3 is built from 14 residues. The V segment lost 6 bases and the J segment 4 bases; nucleotides outside the gene matches: 7. From germline, CDR1 is DFQATT and CDR2 SNEGSKA (reference sequence). CDR3 sequence reads: CSASTGGKNQPQHF. The CDR3 coding sequence is TGCAGTGCGTCGACAGGGGGTAAGAATCAGCCCCAGCATTTT.

The chain links TRBV20-1 to TRBJ2-1; D could derive from TRBD1 or TRBD2 (5 bases each). The CDR3 is made up of 14 amino acids. Trimming shortened V by 7 bases and J by 4 bases, and 17 bases separated the two germline ends. The V gene's germline CDR1 is DFQATT and CDR2 SNEGSKA (reference sequence). The CDR3 loop is CSGKRGQSYNEQFF. The CDR3 DNA reads TGCAGTGGAAAGAGGGGTCAGTCTTACAATGAGCAGTTCTTC.

This clonotype has at least ten counts. The chain joins TRBV19 to TRBJ1-2; D not certain. This CDR3 comprises 15 residues. Trimming took off 7 bases at V and 4 bases at J, with 19 bases between the two ends. The V gene's germline CDR1 is LNHDA and CDR2 SQIVND (reference sequence). The CDR3 sequence: CASTTAVGLIYGYTF. The CDR3 nucleotides are TGTGCCAGTACCACAGCGGTAGGCCTTATCTATGGCTACACCTTC.

The chain has TRBV20-1 and TRBJ2-7; no definite D call. Germline loops: CDR1 DFQATT, CDR2 SNEGSKA (reference sequence). V was shortened by 5 bases and J by 5 bases, with 16 bases between the two germline ends. The CDR3 extends over 13 amino acids. The CDR3: CSAPGPRHDEQYF. CDR3 bases: TGCAGTGCTCCGGGCCCTCGTCATGACGAGCAGTACTTC.